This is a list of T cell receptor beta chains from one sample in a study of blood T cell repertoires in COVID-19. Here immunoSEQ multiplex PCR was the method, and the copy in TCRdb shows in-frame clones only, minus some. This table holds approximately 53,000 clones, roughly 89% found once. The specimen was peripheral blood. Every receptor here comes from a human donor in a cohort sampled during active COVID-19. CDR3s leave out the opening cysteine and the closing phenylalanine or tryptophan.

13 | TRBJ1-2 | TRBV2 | ASSEARARGNGYT
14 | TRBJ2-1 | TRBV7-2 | ASSFRGGAVKSEQF
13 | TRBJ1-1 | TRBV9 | ASSVGGTRNTEAF
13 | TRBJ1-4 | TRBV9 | ASSVGLGGGEKLF
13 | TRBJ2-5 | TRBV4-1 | ASSQVAGGQETQY
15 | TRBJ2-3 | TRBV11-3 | ASSSRGLANGADTQY
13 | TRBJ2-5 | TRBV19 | ASSWTSGSRETQY
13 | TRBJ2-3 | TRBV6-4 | ASSDGGQGGDTQY
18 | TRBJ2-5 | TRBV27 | ASSQSYLLAGGGHQETQY
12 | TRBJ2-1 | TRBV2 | ASSRVSTYNEQF
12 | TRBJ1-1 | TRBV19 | ASTDRVPNTEAF
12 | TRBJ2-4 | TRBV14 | ASSHVGQGYIQY
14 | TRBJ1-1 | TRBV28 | ASSPEWGRGNTEAF
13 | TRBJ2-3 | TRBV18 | ASSPRTGEADTQY
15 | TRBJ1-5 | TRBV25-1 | ASSDGQGARSNQPQH
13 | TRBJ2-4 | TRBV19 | ASSTGQGTKNIQY
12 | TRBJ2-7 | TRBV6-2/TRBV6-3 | ASSGVGSSYEQY
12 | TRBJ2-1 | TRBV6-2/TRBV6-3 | ASSITGGLYEQF
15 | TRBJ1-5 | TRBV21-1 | ASSKAPEGACNQPQH
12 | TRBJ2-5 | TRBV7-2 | ASSYRLRRETQY
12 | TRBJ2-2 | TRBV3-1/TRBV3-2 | ASSRDKPTGELF
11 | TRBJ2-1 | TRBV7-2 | ASSLGLVGEQF
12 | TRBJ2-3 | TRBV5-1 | ASRRQAGVNTQY
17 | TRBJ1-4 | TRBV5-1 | ASSLDPPGAGATNEKLF
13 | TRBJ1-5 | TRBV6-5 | ASAENYDSNQPQH
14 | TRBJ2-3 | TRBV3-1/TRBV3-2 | ASSQSRGFGTDTQY
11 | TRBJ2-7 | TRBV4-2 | ASSRQGPYEQY
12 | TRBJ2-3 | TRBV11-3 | ASSPDRERDTQY
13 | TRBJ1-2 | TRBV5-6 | ASSLRQGDYYGYT
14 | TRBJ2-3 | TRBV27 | ASRGDTGGNTDTQY
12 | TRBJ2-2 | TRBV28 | ASNERQGPGELF
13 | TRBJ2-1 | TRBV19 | ASRGTGRSVNEQF
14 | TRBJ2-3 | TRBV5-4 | ASSLEGGPSTDTQY
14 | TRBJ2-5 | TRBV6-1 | ASSELAGGQGETQY
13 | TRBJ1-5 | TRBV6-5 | ASSPGTGRNQPQH
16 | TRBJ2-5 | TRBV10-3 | AISDRDRAKVGQETQY
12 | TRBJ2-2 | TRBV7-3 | ASSSGYNTGELF
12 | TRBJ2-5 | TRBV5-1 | ASSTGQQQETQY
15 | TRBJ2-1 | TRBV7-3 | ASSLTGTSGNGGEQF
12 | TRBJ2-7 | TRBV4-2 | ASSSYSTVEEQY
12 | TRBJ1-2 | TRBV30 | ACRRAGGADGYT
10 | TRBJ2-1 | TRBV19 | ASSIGYNEQF
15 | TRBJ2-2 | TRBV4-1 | ASSPLGQGPNTGELF
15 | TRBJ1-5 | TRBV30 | AWSDRGAPISNQPQH
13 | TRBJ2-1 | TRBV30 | AWSAGTGGMDEQF
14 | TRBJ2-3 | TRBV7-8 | ASSMGRGLFTDTQY
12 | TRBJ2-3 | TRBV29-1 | SVDQAGVRDTQY
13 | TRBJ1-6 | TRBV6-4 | ASSALQGYNSPLH
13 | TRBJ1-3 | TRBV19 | ASSPDRVNGNTIY
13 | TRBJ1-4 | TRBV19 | ASSNRGGTNEKLF
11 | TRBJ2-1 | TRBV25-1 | ASSEGGANEQF
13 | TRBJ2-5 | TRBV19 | ASSMEAGGHQTQY
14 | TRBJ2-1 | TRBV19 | ASSIGGTSGKNEQF